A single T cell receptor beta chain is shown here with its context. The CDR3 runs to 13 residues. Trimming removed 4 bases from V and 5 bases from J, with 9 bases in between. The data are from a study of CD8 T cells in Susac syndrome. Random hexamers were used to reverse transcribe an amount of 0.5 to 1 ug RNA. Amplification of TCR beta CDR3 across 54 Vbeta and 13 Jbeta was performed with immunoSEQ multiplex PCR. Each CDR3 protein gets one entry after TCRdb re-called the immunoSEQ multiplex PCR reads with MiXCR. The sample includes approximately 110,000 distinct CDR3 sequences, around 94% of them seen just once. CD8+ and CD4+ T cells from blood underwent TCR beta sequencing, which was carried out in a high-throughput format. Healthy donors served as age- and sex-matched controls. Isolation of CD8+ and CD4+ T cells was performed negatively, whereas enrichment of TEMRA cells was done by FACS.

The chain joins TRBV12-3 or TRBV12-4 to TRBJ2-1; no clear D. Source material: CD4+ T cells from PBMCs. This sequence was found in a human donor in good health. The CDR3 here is CASSSRRHNEQFF. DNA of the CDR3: TGTGCCAGCAGTTCCCGGAGACACAATGAGCAGTTCTTC.